This T cell receptor (beta chain) was captured in a study of OX40 agonist ivuxolimab in advanced cancers. Clones were sequenced by immunoSEQ multiplex PCR, and TCRdb holds only the in-frame ones, with some missing. The sample consists of about 19,000 clones, roughly 71% of them appearing once. V lost 2 bases, J lost 0 bases, and 13 bases lay in between. Germline V lookup: CDR1 MNHEY, CDR2 SMNVEV (reference sequence). The CDR3 consists of 16 residues. This chain uses TRBV27 with TRBJ1-2; possibly TRBD1 for D (5 bases). The receptor was derived from an adult with an advanced solid tumor such as melanoma, head and neck, liver or kidney cancer. The sequencing here drew on CD4+ or CD8+ T cells sorted from blood, taken in a trial of the OX40 agonist ivuxolimab. The CDR3 region is CASSLDRVTTNYGYTF. CDR3 bases: TGTGCCAGCAGTTTAGACAGAGTAACGACTAACTATGGCTACACCTTC.